Sequencing of this TCR beta chain was carried out in a study of T-cell memory formation after mild COVID-19. Study conclusions and caveats: CD4+ contracting clones were mainly CM and EM; CD8+ ones, EMRA. Pre-infection memory harbored some responding clones, suggesting cross-reactive memory joined.

Trimming took 0 bases from V and 7 from J; bases not matched to a gene: 8. The CDR3 sequence is 16 residues long. Germline CDR1 SGHVS, CDR2 FNYEAQ. Comment on this clonotype: Its specificity is unknown.

Constant-segment primers served in 5'RACE that generated TCR alpha and TCR beta cDNA libraries bearing sample barcodes and UMIs. Using its own MiXCR run on the 5' RACE reads, TCRdb lists one record per CDR3 protein. The sample yields 55,000 to 75,000 distinct CDR3 sequences, roughly 25% seen once. The sequence derives from a young man who had mild COVID-19 (a few samples of this study predate the infection). Cell type and time point are not known. Material: PBMCs or a T cell subset sorted from them (not recorded which). The rearrangement joins TRBV7-6 to TRBJ2-1; TRBD2 matches at 8 bases. The CDR3 sequence is CASSLASSGGLNEQFF. CDR3 DNA: TGTGCCAGCAGCTTAGCGTCTTCGGGGGGGTTAAATGAGCAGTTCTTC.